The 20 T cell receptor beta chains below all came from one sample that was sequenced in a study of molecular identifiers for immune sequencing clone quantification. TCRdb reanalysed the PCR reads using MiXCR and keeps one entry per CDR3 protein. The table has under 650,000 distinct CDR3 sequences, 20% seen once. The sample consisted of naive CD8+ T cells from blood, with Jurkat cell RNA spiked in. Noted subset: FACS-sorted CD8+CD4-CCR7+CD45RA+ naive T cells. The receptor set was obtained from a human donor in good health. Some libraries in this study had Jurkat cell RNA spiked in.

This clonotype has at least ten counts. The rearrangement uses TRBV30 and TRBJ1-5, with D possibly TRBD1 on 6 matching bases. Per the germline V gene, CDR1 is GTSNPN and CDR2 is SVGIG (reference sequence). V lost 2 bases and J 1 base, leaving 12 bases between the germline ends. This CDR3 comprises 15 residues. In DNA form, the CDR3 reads TGTGCCTGGAGTTTCGGGGGGGCAAGCAATCAGCCCCAGCATTTT. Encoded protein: CAWSFGGASNQPQHF.

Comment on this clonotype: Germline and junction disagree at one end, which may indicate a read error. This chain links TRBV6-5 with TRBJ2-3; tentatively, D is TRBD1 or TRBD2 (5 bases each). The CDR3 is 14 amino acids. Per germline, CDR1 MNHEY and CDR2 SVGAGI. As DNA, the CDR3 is TGTGCCAGCAGGGAGCGGACAATCACAGATTCGCAGTATTTT. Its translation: CASRERTITDSQYF.

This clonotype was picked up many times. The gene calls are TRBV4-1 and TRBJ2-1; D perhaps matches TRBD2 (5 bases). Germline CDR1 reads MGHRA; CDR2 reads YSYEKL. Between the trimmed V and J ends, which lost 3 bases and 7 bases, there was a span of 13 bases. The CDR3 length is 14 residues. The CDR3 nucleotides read TGCGCCAGCAGCCACAACCCAGCGGTGAATGAGCAGTTCTTC. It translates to CASSHNPAVNEQFF.

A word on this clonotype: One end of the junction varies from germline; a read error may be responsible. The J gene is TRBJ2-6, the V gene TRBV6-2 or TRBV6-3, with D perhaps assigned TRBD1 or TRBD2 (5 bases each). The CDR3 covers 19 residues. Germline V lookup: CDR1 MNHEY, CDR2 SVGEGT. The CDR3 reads CASIDSVRGVVSGANALTF. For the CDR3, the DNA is TGTGCCAGCATTGACTCCGTTCGAGGGGTAGTTTCTGGGGCCAACGCCCTGACTTTC.

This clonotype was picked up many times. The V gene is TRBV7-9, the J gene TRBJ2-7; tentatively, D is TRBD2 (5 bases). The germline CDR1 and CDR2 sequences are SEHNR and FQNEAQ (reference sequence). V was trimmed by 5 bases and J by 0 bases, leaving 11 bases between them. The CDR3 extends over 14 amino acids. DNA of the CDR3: TGTGCCAGCAGCGTCCCGGGGAACTCCTACGAGCAGTACTTC. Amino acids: CASSVPGNSYEQYF. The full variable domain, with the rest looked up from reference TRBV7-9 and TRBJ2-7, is DTGVSQNPRHKITKRGQNVTFRCDPISEHNRLYWYRQTLGQGPEFLTYFQNEAQLEKSRLLSDRFSAERPKGSFSTLEIQRTEQGDSAMYLCASSVPGNSYEQYFGPGTRLTVT.

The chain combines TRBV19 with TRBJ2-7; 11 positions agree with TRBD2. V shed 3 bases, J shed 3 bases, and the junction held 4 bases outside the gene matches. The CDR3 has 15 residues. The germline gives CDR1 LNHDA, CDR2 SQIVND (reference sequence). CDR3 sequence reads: CASSMGTSGSYEQYF. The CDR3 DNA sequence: TGTGCCAGTAGTATGGGCACTAGCGGGAGCTACGAGCAGTACTTC.

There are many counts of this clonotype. The CDR3 loop is CASSIRDSYQPQHF. The DNA for the CDR3 is TGTGCCAGTAGTATCCGGGACAGCTATCAGCCCCAGCATTTT. The chain uses TRBV19 and TRBJ1-5; 7 nucleotides align to TRBD1. V dropped 3 bases and J dropped 5; count of bases not matched to a gene: 4. The V gene's germline CDR1 is LNHDA and CDR2 SQIVND (reference sequence). The CDR3 runs 14 residues. The whole variable domain, remainder taken from reference TRBV19 and TRBJ1-5, is DGGITQSPKYLFRKEGQNVTLSCEQNLNHDAMYWYRQDPGQGLRLIYYSQIVNDFQKGDIAEGYSVSREKKESFPLTVTSAQKNPTAFYLCASSIRDSYQPQHFGDGTRLSIL.

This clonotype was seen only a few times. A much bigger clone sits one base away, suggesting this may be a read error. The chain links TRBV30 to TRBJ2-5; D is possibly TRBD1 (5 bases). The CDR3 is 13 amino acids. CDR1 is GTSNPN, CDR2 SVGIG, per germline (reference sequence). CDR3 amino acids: CARSVQGEETQYF. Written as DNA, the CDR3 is TGTGCCAGGAGTGTACAAGGGGAAGAGACCCAGTACTTC.

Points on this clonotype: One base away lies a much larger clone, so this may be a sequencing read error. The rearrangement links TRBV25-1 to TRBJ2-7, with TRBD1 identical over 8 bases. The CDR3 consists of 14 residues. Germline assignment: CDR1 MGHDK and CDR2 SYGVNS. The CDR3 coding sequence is TGTGTCAGCAGTGCAAGCAGGGGGCCCTACGAGCAGTACTTC. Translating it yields CVSSASRGPYEQYF.

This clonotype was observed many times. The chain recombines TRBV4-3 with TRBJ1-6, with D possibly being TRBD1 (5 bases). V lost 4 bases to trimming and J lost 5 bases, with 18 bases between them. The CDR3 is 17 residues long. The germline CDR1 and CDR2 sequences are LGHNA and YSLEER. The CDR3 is CASSPHSRGKNNSPLHF. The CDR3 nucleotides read TGCGCCAGCAGCCCCCATTCTAGGGGAAAAAATAATTCACCCCTCCACTTT.

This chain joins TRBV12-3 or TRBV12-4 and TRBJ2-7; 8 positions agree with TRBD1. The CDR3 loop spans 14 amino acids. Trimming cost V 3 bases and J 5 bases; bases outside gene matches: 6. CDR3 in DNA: TGTGCCAGCAGTTTGGCAGGGGGCTCGGACGAGCAGTACTTC. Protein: CASSLAGGSDEQYF.

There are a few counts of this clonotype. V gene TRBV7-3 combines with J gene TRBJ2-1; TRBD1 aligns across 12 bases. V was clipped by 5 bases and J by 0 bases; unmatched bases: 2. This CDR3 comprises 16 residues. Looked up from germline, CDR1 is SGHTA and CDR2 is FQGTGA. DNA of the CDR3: TGTGCCAGCAGCCCGGGACAGGGGGCCTCCTACAATGAGCAGTTCTTC. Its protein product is CASSPGQGASYNEQFF.

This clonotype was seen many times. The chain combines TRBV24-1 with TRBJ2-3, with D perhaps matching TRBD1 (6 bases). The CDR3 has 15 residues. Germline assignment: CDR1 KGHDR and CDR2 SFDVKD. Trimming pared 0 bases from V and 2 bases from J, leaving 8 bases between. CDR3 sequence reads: CATSDLRTDTDTQYF. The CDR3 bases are TGTGCCACCAGTGATTTGCGGACAGACACAGATACGCAGTATTTT.

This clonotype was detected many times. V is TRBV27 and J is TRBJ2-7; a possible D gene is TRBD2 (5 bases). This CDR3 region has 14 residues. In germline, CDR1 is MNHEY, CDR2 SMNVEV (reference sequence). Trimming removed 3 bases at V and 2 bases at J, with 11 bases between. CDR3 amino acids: CASSFGPGAYEQYF. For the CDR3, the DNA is TGTGCCAGCAGTTTCGGGCCCGGGGCCTACGAGCAGTACTTC.

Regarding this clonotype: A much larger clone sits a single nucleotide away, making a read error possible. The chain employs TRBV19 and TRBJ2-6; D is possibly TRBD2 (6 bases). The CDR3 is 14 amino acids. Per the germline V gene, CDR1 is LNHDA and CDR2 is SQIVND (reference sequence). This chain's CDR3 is CASRGDSGANILTF. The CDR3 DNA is TGTGCCAGTAGAGGGGACTCTGGGGCCAACATCCTGACTTTC.

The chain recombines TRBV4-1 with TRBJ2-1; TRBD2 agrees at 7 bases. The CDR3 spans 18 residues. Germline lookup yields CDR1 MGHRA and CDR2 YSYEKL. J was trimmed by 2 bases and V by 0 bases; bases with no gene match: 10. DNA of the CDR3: TGCGCCAGCAGCCAAGATAGGCCTAACGGGAGGCCCTACAATGAGCAGTTCTTC. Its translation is CASSQDRPNGRPYNEQFF.

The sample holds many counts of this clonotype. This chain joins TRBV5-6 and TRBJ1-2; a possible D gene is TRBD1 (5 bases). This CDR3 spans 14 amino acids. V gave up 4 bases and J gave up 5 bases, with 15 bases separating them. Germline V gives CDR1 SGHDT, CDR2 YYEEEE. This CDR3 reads CASSLKGQAYGYTF. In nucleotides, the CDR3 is TGTGCCAGCAGCCTAAAAGGACAAGCATATGGCTACACCTTC.

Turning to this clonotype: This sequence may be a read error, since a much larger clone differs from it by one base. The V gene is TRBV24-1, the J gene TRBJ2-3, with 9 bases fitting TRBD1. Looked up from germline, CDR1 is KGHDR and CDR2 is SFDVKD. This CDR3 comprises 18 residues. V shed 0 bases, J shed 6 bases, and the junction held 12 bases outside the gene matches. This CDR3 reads CATSDLGGQGPPLDTQYF. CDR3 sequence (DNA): TGTGCCACCAGTGATTTGGGGGGACAGGGACCACCACTGGATACGCAGTATTTT.

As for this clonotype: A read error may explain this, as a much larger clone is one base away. The CDR3 loop is CASSPVDRASSCEQYF. CDR3 bases: TGTGCCAGCTCACCCGTCGACCGTGCCAGCTCCTGCGAGCAGTACTTC. The chain recombines TRBV18 with TRBJ2-7; no reliable D call. The CDR3 extends over 16 amino acids. CDR1 and CDR2 (germline): KGHSH, LQKENI.

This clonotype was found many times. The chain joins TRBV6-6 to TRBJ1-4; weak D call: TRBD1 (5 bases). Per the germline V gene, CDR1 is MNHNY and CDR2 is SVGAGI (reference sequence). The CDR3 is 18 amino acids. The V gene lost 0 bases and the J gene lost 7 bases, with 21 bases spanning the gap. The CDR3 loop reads CASSYSYTGRNLPEKLFF. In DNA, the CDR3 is TGTGCCAGCAGTTACTCGTATACGGGGCGAAACTTACCTGAAAAACTGTTTTTT.